This entry lists 10 T cell receptor beta chains sequenced from one sample in a study of vaccination effects on CD4 cells after COVID-19. These receptors are not linked to any known antigen. Sequencing in the ViraFEST assay came after antigen-specific CD4+ T cells had been expanded with viral peptide pools, which were used to stimulate PBMC. After around 10 days in culture, the CD4+ T cells were isolated. Participants completed two doses of the BNT162b2 or mRNA-1273 vaccine. Assay: immunoSEQ multiplex PCR; the TCRdb copy retains only in-frame clones and omits some. Of about 69,000 clones in the sample, 74% were seen once. The material sequenced was CD4+ T cells from PBMCs cultured with HCoV-229E spike peptides, taken after COVID-19 vaccination. The receptors here all came from a human donor who received a COVID-19 vaccine.

V is TRBV7-6 and J is TRBJ2-2; D not certain. From germline, CDR1 is SGHVS and CDR2 FNYEAQ. The CDR3 runs 15 residues. Trimming took 0 bases from V and 4 from J, leaving 9 bases between them. The DNA for the CDR3 is TGTGCCAGCAGCTTAGCCGGCAGACCCACCGGGGAGCTGTTTTTT. It yields the protein CASSLAGRPTGELFF.

The chain uses TRBV3-1 (or the pseudogene TRBV3-2) and TRBJ2-1; 7 nucleotides agree with TRBD1. CDR1 is LGHDT, CDR2 YNNKEL, per germline (reference sequence). The CDR3 runs 16 residues. The J segment lost 7 bases and the V segment lost 1 base, leaving 10 bases of the junction unmatched. CDR3 DNA: TGTGCCAGCAGCCAAGTGGGCAGGGGGTCCGGGAATGAGCAGTTCTTC. Translated: CASSQVGRGSGNEQFF.

The chain recombines TRBV24-1 with TRBJ1-5, with unresolved D. The V end was cut by 5 bases, the J end by 0 bases, with 4 bases between. This CDR3 is 13 amino acids long. The V gene's germline CDR1 is KGHDR and CDR2 SFDVKD. CDR3 nucleotide sequence: TGTGCCACCAGTGGAGGTAGCAATCAGCCCCAGCATTTT. This sequence encodes CATSGGSNQPQHF.

The gene calls are TRBV25-1 and TRBJ1-2; no firm D call. The CDR3 runs to 15 residues. Trimming took off 0 bases at V and 4 bases at J, with 12 bases between the two ends. Germline-derived CDR1 and CDR2 are MGHDK and SYGVNS. The CDR3 coding sequence is TGTGCCAGCAGTGAATACGGCGCAGGCAGCTATGGCTACACCTTC. Its protein product is CASSEYGAGSYGYTF.

V and J are TRBV6-6 and TRBJ2-7; tentatively, D is TRBD1 (5 bases). With 3 bases removed from V and 4 bases from J, the gap between germline ends came to 7 bases. This CDR3 has 12 residues. CDR1 and CDR2 (germline): MNHNY, SVGAGI (reference sequence). CDR3 sequence (DNA): TGTGCCAGCAGTTATCCAGGGTACGAGCAGTACGTC. Protein product: CASSYPGYEQYV.

The chain uses TRBV5-8 and TRBJ1-1, with a tentative D call TRBD1 (5 bases). The CDR3 sequence is 17 residues long. Germline CDR1 reads SGHTS; CDR2 reads YDEGEE. Trimming shortened V by 7 bases and J by 4 bases, and 26 bases separated the two germline ends. This chain's CDR3 is CASPFGHLHVRGTEAFF. The CDR3, as DNA: TGTGCCAGCCCCTTCGGACACCTCCACGTTCGGGGCACTGAAGCTTTCTTT.

V usage is TRBV7-2 and J usage is TRBJ2-5, with D perhaps assigned TRBD1 or TRBD2 (5 bases each). CDR1 and CDR2 from the germline V gene are SGHTA and FQGNSA. V lost 2 bases, J lost 6 bases, and 16 bases lay in between. The CDR3 length is 15 residues. CDR3 DNA: TGTGCCAGCAGCTTAACTAGTTGGGGCGAAAAGACCCAGTACTTC. Its protein product is CASSLTSWGEKTQYF.

The rearrangement joins TRBV5-8 to TRBJ2-1; the match to TRBD2 covers 8 bases. Looked up from germline, CDR1 is SGHTS and CDR2 is YDEGEE. This CDR3 spans 15 amino acids. Trimming removed 6 bases from V and 2 bases from J; junction bases left unmatched: 7. The CDR3 protein is CASTLAGSAYNEQFF. Written as DNA, the CDR3 is TGTGCCAGCACTCTAGCGGGTTCTGCCTACAATGAGCAGTTCTTC.

This clone was seen a single time. The chain is built from TRBV19 and TRBJ1-4, with 8 bases aligning to TRBD1. V shed 7 bases and J 5 bases; nucleotides not matched to a gene: 6. The CDR3 sequence is 14 residues long. CDR1 and CDR2 from the germline V gene are LNHDA and SQIVND (reference sequence). CDR3 amino acids: CASTYRGSNEKLFF. In DNA, the CDR3 is TGTGCCAGTACTTACAGGGGGTCGAATGAAAAACTGTTTTTT.

The chain has TRBV7-3 and TRBJ2-3, with 8 nucleotides matching TRBD1. Germline CDR1 and CDR2: SGHTA and FQGTGA. The CDR3 consists of 14 residues. Trimming removed 5 bases from V and 1 base from J; junction bases left unmatched: 2. The CDR3 DNA reads TGTGCCAGCAGCGAGACAGGGGGCACAGATACGCAGTATTTT. Amino acids: CASSETGGTDTQYF.